The clone carrying this TCR beta chain was found once. Antigen specificity is unknown. This CDR3 comprises 15 residues. The germline gives CDR1 SNHLY, CDR2 FYNNEI. V shed 6 bases and J 1 base; nucleotides not matched to a gene: 6. This sample is drawn from a study of cytomegalovirus exposure and HLA in healthy donors. In the study overall: From donors who were HLA-typed, an early data release held approximately 80 million unique TCRs.

Primers for the PCR totalled 60 Vbeta and 13 Jbeta. Method: immunoSEQ multiplex PCR; TCRdb's copy keeps in-frame clones and lacks some. The data show 160,000 or so clones, with approximately 80% seen just once and about 1.3% held by the top ten. General study results and limits: TCR association rates varied by HLA locus in a later analysis, with DRB1 highest and HLA-C lowest. A few V segments could not be told apart, such as TRBV6-2 and TRBV6-3, and were left out. Most observed TCR sequences were rare, whereas some public TCRs were detected in many donors.

The clonotype was recovered from a woman in her forties or fifties in good health and CMV-seronegative. The chain has TRBV2 and TRBJ2-4; 7 bases agree with TRBD1. Material: PBMCs. As DNA, the CDR3 is TGTGCCAGCAGCTTTGACAGGGCGGCCAAAAACATTCAGTACTTC. Protein: CASSFDRAAKNIQYF. The variable domain in full, with the rest retrieved from reference TRBV2 and TRBJ2-4, is EPEVTQTPSHQVTQMGQEVILRCVPISNHLYFYWYRQILGQKVEFLVSFYNNEISEKSEIFDDQFSVERPDGSNFTLKIRSTKLEDSAMYFCASSFDRAAKNIQYFGAGTRLSVL.